This TCR beta chain emerged from a study of blood T cell repertoires in COVID-19. Study-wide context: Material from acute and convalescent COVID-19 was sourced from the United States, Italy and Spain.

CDR1 is SGDLS and CDR2 is YYNGEE in the germline V gene. This CDR3 region has 16 residues. The V gene end was trimmed by 4 bases and the J gene end by 2 bases; junction bases not matched to a gene: 6. Using immunoSEQ multiplex PCR, the repertoire was profiled, and TCRdb retains in-frame clones only, with some absent. The data contain some 150,000 clones, 75% to 85% of them seen just once; the ten biggest clones take up about 4%. The sequencing input was peripheral blood. The genes are TRBV9 and TRBJ1-3; 10 nucleotides match TRBD1. The clonotype was recovered from a woman at least 80 years old with acute or convalescent COVID-19. CDR3: CASSTRGTGAGNTIYF. The CDR3 DNA sequence: TGTGCCAGCAGCACCCGAGGGACAGGGGCTGGAAACACCATATATTTT.